A selection of T cell receptor beta chains follows, all from one sample in a study of blood T cells in healthy people across ages. TCRdb called the 5' RACE reads again in MiXCR, with one record for every CDR3 protein. This table holds 1.5 million to 2 million distinct CDR3 sequences, roughly 50% found once. The sequenced sample consisted of blood. These receptors were taken from a woman aged 40 to 50 in good health. The CDR3 runs from the conserved cysteine through the conserved F or W. A D gene is named only where the DNA matches it firmly. Clone size, where shown, is once, few, many, or a class for clones that have expanded.

D	size	V	J	CDR3	DNA
.	.	TRBV28	TRBJ1-5	CASSLPGYQPQHF	TGTGCCAGCAGCCTCCCTGGGTATCAGCCCCAGCATTTT
.	few	TRBV7-8	TRBJ1-2	CASSLASAFDGYTF	TGTGCCAGCAGCTTAGCGTCAGCCTTCGATGGCTACACCTTC
.	.	TRBV24-1	TRBJ2-1	CATAGAGSYNEQFF	TGTGCCACCGCGGGGGCGGGGTCATACAATGAGCAGTTCTTC
TRBD2	.	TRBV7-9	TRBJ2-3	CASRRGLAGMSDTQYF	TGTGCCAGCAGAAGGGGACTAGCGGGTATGTCAGATACGCAGTATTTT
TRBD2	.	TRBV28	TRBJ2-1	CASSFCSGGLNNEQFF	TGTGCCAGCAGTTTCTGTAGCGGGGGGCTAAACAATGAGCAGTTCTTC
.	.	TRBV6-2/TRBV6-3	TRBJ2-1	CASSPGERTEQFF	TGTGCCAGCAGCCCGGGGGAGCGAACTGAGCAGTTCTTC
.	few	TRBV12-3/TRBV12-4	TRBJ1-6	CASTGVSYNSPLHF	TGTGCCAGCACCGGAGTCTCCTATAATTCACCCCTCCACTTT
TRBD2	few	TRBV6-5	TRBJ2-3	CASREAGAPTDTQYF	TGTGCCAGCCGGGAAGCGGGGGCTCCCACAGATACGCAGTATTTT
TRBD2	few	TRBV7-2	TRBJ2-5	CASSLGGLAGGRRETQYF	TGTGCCAGCAGCTTAGGAGGACTAGCGGGGGGGCGGAGAGAGACCCAGTACTTC
TRBD2	once	TRBV6-2/TRBV6-3	TRBJ2-7	CASSYSTSAYNEQYF	TGTGCCAGCAGTTACTCGACTAGCGCCTACAATGAGCAGTACTTC
.	.	TRBV6-7	TRBJ2-5	CASSWYRPGRIAETQYF	TGTGCCAGCAGTTGGTATCGTCCGGGACGGATCGCGGAGACCCAGTACTTC
.	few	TRBV12-3/TRBV12-4	TRBJ2-1	CASSALRGEQFF	TGTGCCAGCAGTGCCCTTCGGGGTGAGCAGTTCTTC
.	few	TRBV29-1	TRBJ2-7	CSVSVGRSSYEQYF	TGCAGCGTTAGTGTGGGGAGATCCTCCTACGAGCAGTACTTC
.	few	TRBV28	TRBJ2-2	CASSLRVDTGELFF	TGTGCCAGCAGTTTACGGGTTGACACCGGGGAGCTGTTTTTT
.	.	TRBV20-1	TRBJ2-7	CSARDWQEMYEQYF	TGCAGTGCTAGAGATTGGCAAGAGATGTACGAGCAGTACTTC
.	.	TRBV7-2	TRBJ2-1	CAGKENNEQFF	TGTGCCGGAAAGGAGAACAATGAGCAGTTCTTC
TRBD2	.	TRBV7-9	TRBJ2-6	CASSSYGGETFGANVLTF	TGTGCCAGCAGCTCATACGGGGGGGAAACCTTTGGGGCCAACGTCCTGACTTTC
TRBD2	.	TRBV27	TRBJ2-7	CASSLSLAGASSYEQYF	TGTGCCAGCAGTTTAAGTCTAGCGGGGGCCTCTTCGTACGAGCAGTACTTC
TRBD1	.	TRBV7-2	TRBJ2-4	CASSLERTGQNILYF	TGTGCCAGCAGCTTAGAACGGACAGGTCAAAACATTCTGTACTTC
TRBD2	few	TRBV7-2	TRBJ2-3	CASSLATSGGTTDTQYF	TGTGCCAGCAGCTTAGCGACTAGCGGGGGCACCACAGATACGCAGTATTTT
.	many	TRBV7-2	TRBJ2-3	CASSLAPSSTDTQYF	TGTGCCAGCAGCTTAGCTCCCTCTAGCACAGATACGCAGTATTTT
TRBD1	.	TRBV7-2	TRBJ2-5	CASSYDRGLETQYF	TGTGCCAGCAGCTATGACAGGGGGCTGGAGACCCAGTACTTC
TRBD1	once	TRBV6-2/TRBV6-3	TRBJ1-6	CASRRTGLSSYNSPLHF	TGTGCCAGCAGGCGGACAGGGTTGAGCTCCTATAATTCACCCCTCCACTTT
TRBD1	.	TRBV7-3	TRBJ2-1	CASSRGQGAINEQFF	TGTGCCAGCAGCAGGGGACAGGGGGCTATCAATGAGCAGTTCTTC
.	.	TRBV7-2	TRBJ2-7	CASSPVTGYGNYEQYF	TGTGCCAGCAGCCCCGTCACAGGGTATGGGAACTACGAGCAGTACTTC
.	.	TRBV20-1	TRBJ1-6	CSAKGTTRTYNSPLHF	TGCAGTGCCAAAGGGACAACCCGGACCTATAATTCACCCCTCCACTTT
TRBD2	many	TRBV28	TRBJ2-1	CASSPLAGGNNEQFF	TGTGCCAGCAGTCCCCTTGCGGGGGGGAACAATGAGCAGTTCTTC
.	.	TRBV5-6	TRBJ1-6	CASSPTGTKALHF	TGTGCCAGCAGTCCGACCGGAACAAAGGCCCTCCACTTT
TRBD1	.	TRBV6-5	TRBJ2-3	CASSYPGTGGADTQYF	TGTGCCAGCAGTTACCCCGGGACAGGGGGCGCAGATACGCAGTATTTT
.	.	TRBV4-3	TRBJ1-5	CASSPTSDRGNQPQHF	TGCGCCAGCAGCCCCACCTCGGATCGAGGGAATCAGCCCCAGCATTTT
.	.	TRBV7-3	TRBJ2-5	CASSPFGGETQYF	TGTGCCAGCAGCCCGTTCGGGGGAGAGACCCAGTACTTC
.	.	TRBV19	TRBJ1-5	CASNGSNQPQHF	TGTGCCAGTAACGGAAGCAATCAGCCCCAGCATTTT
.	.	TRBV3-1	TRBJ1-2	CASLGSPGGTHGYGYTF	TGTGCCAGCCTGGGATCTCCGGGGGGAACCCATGGGTATGGCTACACCTTC
.	many	TRBV5-1	TRBJ2-5	CASSSTNQETQYF	TGTGCCAGCAGTTCAACAAATCAAGAGACCCAGTACTTC
TRBD1	few	TRBV4-3	TRBJ2-7	CASSQEGQGVDEQYF	TGCGCCAGCAGCCAGGAGGGACAGGGGGTCGACGAGCAGTACTTC
.	.	TRBV4-1	TRBJ1-2	CASSQGEGGQGYTF	TGCGCCAGCAGCCAAGGAGAAGGGGGGCAAGGCTACACCTTC
.	.	TRBV6-5	TRBJ1-5	CASGQVNQPQHF	TGTGCCAGCGGGCAGGTTAATCAGCCCCAGCATTTT
.	once	TRBV28	TRBJ2-1	CASRYDSNEQFF	TGTGCCAGCAGATACGACTCCAATGAGCAGTTCTTC
.	.	TRBV28	TRBJ1-1	CASSPGQFMNTEAFF	TGTGCCAGCAGTCCTGGACAGTTCATGAACACTGAAGCTTTCTTT
TRBD2	.	TRBV2	TRBJ2-5	CASSEVLAGATLLGETQYF	TGTGCCAGCAGTGAAGTACTAGCGGGGGCCACCTTATTGGGGGAGACCCAGTACTTC
.	few	TRBV7-2	TRBJ2-4	CASSPGGARAKNIQYF	TGTGCCAGCAGCCCAGGGGGGGCGCGGGCCAAAAACATTCAGTACTTC
TRBD1	.	TRBV5-6	TRBJ2-7	CASSWFDRGLGEQYF	TGTGCCAGCAGCTGGTTCGACAGGGGCCTTGGCGAGCAGTACTTC
.	.	TRBV11-2	TRBJ2-7	CASSVTGGSAYNEQYF	TGTGCCAGCAGCGTGACGGGTGGTAGTGCCTACAACGAGCAGTACTTC
TRBD2	few	TRBV20-1	TRBJ2-7	CSALGTMALEQYF	TGCAGTGCCTTGGGGACTATGGCCCTCGAGCAGTACTTC
TRBD1	few	TRBV6-1	TRBJ1-5	CASSAQGSSNQPQHF	TGTGCCAGCAGTGCACAGGGGAGCAGCAATCAGCCCCAGCATTTT
TRBD1	few	TRBV4-2	TRBJ2-3	CASSQTATGTITDTQYF	TGTGCCAGCAGCCAAACCGCGACAGGGACCATCACAGATACGCAGTATTTT
TRBD1	few	TRBV6-6	TRBJ2-1	CASSYGTGAYNEQFF	TGTGCCAGCAGTTACGGGACAGGGGCCTACAATGAGCAGTTCTTC
.	few	TRBV4-3	TRBJ2-3	CASSQVARGKDTQYF	TGCGCCAGCAGCCAAGTCGCGAGGGGTAAAGATACGCAGTATTTT
.	few	TRBV12-3/TRBV12-4	TRBJ2-4	CASSSLTGLAKNIQYF	TGTGCCAGCAGTTCTCTGACAGGCCTAGCCAAAAACATTCAGTACTTC
TRBD1	few	TRBV15	TRBJ2-5	CATSSDRGSETQYF	TGTGCCACCAGCAGCGACAGGGGAAGTGAGACCCAGTACTTC
TRBD1	few	TRBV11-2	TRBJ2-1	CASTLGQGGEQFF	TGTGCCAGCACCCTGGGACAGGGTGGTGAGCAGTTCTTC
TRBD1	once	TRBV18	TRBJ1-1	CASSTSQGAQAFF	TGTGCCAGCTCAACATCCCAGGGGGCTCAAGCTTTCTTT
TRBD1	.	TRBV6-5	TRBJ1-5	CASTAYRGGQPQHF	TGTGCCAGCACCGCCTACAGGGGAGGTCAGCCCCAGCATTTT
.	.	TRBV7-9	TRBJ1-2	CASSFRDGVGYTF	TGTGCCAGCAGCTTCCGGGATGGGGTTGGCTACACCTTC
TRBD2	.	TRBV6-1	TRBJ2-3	CASSSLAGGLTDTQYF	TGTGCCAGCAGTAGTCTAGCGGGGGGTCTCACAGATACGCAGTATTTT
.	.	TRBV20-1	TRBJ1-2	CSAREIQGQNYGYTF	TGCAGTGCTAGAGAGATACAGGGACAAAACTATGGCTACACCTTC
.	.	TRBV7-9	TRBJ2-5	CASSLLKETQYF	TGTGCCAGCAGCTTGCTAAAAGAGACCCAGTACTTC
.	once	TRBV4-3	TRBJ1-2	CAGSQDLRPDYGYTF	TGCGCCGGCAGCCAAGATCTAAGACCAGACTATGGCTACACCTTC